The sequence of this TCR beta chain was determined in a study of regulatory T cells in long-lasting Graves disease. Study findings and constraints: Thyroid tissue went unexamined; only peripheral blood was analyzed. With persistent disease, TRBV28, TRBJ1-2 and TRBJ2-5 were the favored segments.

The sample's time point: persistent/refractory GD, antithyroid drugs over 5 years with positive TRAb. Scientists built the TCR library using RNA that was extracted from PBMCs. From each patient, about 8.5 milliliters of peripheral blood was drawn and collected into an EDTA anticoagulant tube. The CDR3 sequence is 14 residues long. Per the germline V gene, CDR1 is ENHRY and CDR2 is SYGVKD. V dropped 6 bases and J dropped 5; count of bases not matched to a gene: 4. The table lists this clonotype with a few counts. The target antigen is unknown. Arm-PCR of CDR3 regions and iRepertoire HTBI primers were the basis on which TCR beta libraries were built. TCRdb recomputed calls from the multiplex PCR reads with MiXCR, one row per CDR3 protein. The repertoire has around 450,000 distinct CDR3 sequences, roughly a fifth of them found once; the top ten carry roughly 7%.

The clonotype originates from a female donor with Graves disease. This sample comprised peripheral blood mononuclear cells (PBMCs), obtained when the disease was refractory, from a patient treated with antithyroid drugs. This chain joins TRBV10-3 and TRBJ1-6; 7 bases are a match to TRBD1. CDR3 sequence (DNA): TGTGCCATCAGGGCCGGGACAGATAATTCACCCCTCCACTTT. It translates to CAIRAGTDNSPLHF.